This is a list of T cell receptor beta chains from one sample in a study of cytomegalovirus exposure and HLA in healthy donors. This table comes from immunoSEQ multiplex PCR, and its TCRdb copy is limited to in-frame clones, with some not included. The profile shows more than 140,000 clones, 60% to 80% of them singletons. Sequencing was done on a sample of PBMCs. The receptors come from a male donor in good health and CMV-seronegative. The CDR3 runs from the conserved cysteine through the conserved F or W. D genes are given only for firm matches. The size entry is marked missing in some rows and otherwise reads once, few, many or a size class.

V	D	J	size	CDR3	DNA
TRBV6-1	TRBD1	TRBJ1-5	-	CASRTGTDQPQHF	TGTGCCAGCAGGACAGGGACGGATCAGCCCCAGCATTTT
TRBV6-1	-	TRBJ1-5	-	CASSGGEGMEPQHF	TGTGCCAGCAGCGGAGGGGAGGGGATGGAGCCCCAGCATTTT
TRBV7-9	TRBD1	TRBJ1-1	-	CASQDTTGSPEAFF	TGTGCCAGCCAAGACACGACAGGGAGCCCTGAAGCTTTCTTT
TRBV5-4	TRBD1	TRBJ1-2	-	CASSHRQGGGYTF	TGTGCCAGCAGCCACCGACAGGGGGGTGGCTACACCTTC
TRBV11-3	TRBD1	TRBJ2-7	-	CASSWGQAYEQYF	TGTGCCAGCAGCTGGGGACAGGCCTACGAGCAGTACTTC
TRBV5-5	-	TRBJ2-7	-	CASSLELVKSYEQYF	TGTGCCAGCAGCTTGGAACTAGTTAAGTCGTACGAGCAGTACTTC
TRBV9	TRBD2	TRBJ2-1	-	CASSVAGSGAYNEQFF	TGTGCCAGCAGCGTAGCTGGTAGCGGGGCATACAATGAGCAGTTCTTC
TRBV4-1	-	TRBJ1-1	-	CASSQDEGVNTEAFF	TGCGCCAGCAGCCAAGATGAAGGAGTGAACACTGAAGCTTTCTTT
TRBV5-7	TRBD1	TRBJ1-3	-	CASSFPNRGLGNTIYF	TGTGCCAGCAGCTTTCCTAACAGGGGGCTCGGAAACACCATATATTTT
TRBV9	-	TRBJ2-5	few	CASSVGPDREETQYF	TGTGCCAGCAGCGTAGGACCCGACAGAGAAGAGACCCAGTACTTC
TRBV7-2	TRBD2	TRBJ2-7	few	CASRPTSNEQYF	TGTGCCAGCAGACCGACTAGCAACGAGCAGTACTTC